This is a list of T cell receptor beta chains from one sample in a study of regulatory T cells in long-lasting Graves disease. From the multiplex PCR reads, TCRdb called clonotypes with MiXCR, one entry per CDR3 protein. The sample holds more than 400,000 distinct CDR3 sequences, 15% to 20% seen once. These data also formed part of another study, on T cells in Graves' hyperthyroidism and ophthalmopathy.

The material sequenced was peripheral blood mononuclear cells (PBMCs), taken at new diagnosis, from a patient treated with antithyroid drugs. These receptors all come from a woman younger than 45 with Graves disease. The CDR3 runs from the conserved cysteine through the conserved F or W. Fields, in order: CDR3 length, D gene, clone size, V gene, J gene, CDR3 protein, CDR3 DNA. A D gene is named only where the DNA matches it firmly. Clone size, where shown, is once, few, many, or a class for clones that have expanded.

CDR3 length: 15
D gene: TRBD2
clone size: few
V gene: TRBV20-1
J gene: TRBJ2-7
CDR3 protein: CSAIPRTSVGNEQYF
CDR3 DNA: TGCAGTGCCATACCTAGGACTAGCGTGGGGAACGAGCAGTACTTC

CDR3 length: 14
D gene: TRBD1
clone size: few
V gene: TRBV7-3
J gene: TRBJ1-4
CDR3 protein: CASSLDRVDEKLFF
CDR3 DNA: TGTGCCAGCAGCTTAGACAGGGTCGATGAAAAACTGTTTTTT

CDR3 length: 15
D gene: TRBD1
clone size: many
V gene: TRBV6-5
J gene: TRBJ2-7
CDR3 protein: CASSYGAGGGYEQYF
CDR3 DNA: TGTGCCAGCAGTTACGGGGCAGGGGGCGGCTACGAGCAGTACTTC

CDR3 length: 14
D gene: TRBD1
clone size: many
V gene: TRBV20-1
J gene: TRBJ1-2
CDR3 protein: CSARDRDSLYGYTF
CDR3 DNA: TGCAGTGCTAGAGACCGGGACAGCCTCTATGGCTACACCTTC

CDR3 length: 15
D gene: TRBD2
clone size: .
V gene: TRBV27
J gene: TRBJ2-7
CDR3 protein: CASRIMAGASYEQYF
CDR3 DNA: TGTGCCAGCAGAATCATGGCGGGAGCATCCTACGAGCAGTACTTC

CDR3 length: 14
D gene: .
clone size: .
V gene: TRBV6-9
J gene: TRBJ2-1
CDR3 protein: CASSYPSAYNEQFF
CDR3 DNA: TGTGCCAGCAGTTACCCTAGCGCTTACAATGAGCAGTTCTTC

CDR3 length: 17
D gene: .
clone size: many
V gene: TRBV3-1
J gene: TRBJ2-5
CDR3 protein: CASSQDLYEVPQETQYF
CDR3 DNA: TGTGCCAGCAGCCAAGATTTATACGAGGTACCGCAAGAGACCCAGTACTTC

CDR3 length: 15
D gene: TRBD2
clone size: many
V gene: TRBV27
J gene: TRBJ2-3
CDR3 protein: CASSREGMNGDTQYF
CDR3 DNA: TGTGCCAGCAGCAGGGAGGGGATGAACGGAGATACGCAGTATTTT

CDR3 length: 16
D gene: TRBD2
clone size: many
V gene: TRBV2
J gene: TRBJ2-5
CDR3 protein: CASSQGSGRAGETQYF
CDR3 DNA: TGTGCCAGCAGTCAGGGTAGCGGGAGGGCCGGAGAGACCCAGTACTTC

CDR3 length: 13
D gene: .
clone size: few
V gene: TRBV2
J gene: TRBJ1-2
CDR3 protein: CASLTRERNGYTF
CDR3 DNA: TGTGCCAGCCTAACCCGGGAACGAAATGGCTACACCTTC

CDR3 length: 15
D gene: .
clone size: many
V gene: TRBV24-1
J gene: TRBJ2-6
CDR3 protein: CAMPLRGRGANVLTF
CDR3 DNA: TGTGCCATGCCCTTACGGGGTCGAGGGGCCAACGTCCTGACTTTC

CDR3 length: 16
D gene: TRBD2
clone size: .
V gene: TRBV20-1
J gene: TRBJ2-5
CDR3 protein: CSARDRASGREETQYF
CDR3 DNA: TGCAGTGCTAGAGATCGGGCTAGCGGGAGGGAAGAGACCCAGTACTTC

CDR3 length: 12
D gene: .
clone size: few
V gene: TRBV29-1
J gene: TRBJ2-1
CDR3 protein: CSVGGGNNEQFF
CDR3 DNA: TGCAGCGTTGGCGGAGGGAACAATGAGCAGTTCTTC

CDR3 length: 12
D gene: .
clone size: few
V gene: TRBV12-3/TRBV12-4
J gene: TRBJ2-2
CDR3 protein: CASIIPTGELFF
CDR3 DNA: TGTGCCAGCATTATACCCACCGGGGAGCTGTTTTTT

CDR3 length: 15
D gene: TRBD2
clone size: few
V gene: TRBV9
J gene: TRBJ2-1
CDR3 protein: CASSTGLAGAHEQFF
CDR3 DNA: TGTGCCAGCAGCACCGGACTAGCGGGAGCTCATGAGCAGTTCTTC

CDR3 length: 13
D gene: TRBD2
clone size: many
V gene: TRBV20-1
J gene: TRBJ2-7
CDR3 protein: CSALAGGDYEQYF
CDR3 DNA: TGCAGTGCCCTAGCGGGAGGGGACTACGAGCAGTACTTC

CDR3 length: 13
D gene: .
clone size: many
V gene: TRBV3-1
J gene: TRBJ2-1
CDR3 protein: CASSSGDQGRQFF
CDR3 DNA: TGTGCCAGCAGCTCAGGCGATCAGGGACGGCAGTTCTTC

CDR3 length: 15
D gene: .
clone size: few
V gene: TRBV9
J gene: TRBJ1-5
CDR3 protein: CASSVGQNSNQPQHF
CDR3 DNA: TGTGCCAGCAGCGTAGGACAAAATAGCAATCAGCCCCAGCATTTT

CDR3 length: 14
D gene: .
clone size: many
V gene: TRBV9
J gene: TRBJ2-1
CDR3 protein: CASKIDSYTNEQFF
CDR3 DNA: TGTGCCAGCAAGATCGACTCCTACACCAATGAGCAGTTCTTC

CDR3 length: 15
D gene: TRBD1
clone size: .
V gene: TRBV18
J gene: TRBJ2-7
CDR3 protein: CASSRPGTGGSEQYF
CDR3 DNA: TGTGCCAGCTCAAGACCCGGGACAGGGGGGAGCGAGCAGTACTTC

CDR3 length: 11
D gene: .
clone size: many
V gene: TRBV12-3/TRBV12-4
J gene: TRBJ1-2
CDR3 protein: CASTKRKDYTF
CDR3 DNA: TGTGCCAGCACCAAGAGAAAGGACTACACCTTC

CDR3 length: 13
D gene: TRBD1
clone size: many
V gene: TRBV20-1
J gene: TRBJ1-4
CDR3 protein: CSAFRQGSEKLFF
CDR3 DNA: TGCAGTGCTTTTCGACAGGGAAGTGAAAAACTGTTTTTT

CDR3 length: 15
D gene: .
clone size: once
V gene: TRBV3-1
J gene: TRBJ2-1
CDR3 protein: CASSLRGEGNNEQFF
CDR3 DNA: TGTGCCAGCAGCCTGAGGGGGGAGGGCAACAATGAGCAGTTCTTC

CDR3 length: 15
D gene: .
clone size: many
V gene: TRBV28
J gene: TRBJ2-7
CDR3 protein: CASSFLRDTPYEQYF
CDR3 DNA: TGTGCCAGCAGTTTCCTCCGGGATACCCCCTACGAGCAGTACTTC

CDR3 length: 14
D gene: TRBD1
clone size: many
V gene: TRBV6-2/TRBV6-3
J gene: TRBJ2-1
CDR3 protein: CASSYRGHGNEQFF
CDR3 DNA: TGTGCCAGCAGTTACAGGGGGCACGGAAATGAGCAGTTCTTC

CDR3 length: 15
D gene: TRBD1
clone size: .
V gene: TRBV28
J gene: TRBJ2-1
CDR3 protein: CASNGGGQGYNEQFF
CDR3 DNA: TGTGCCAGCAACGGGGGGGGACAGGGGTACAATGAGCAGTTCTTC

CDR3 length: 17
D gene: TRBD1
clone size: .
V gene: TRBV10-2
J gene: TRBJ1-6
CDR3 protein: CASSDRGQSSYNSPLHF
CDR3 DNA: TGCGCCAGCAGCGACAGGGGTCAGAGCTCCTATAATTCACCCCTCCACTTT